The clone carrying this TCR beta chain was seen just once. The data are from a study of T cell changes during pregnancy in multiple sclerosis. Germline assignment: CDR1 MNHEY and CDR2 SVGAGI. The ends were cut back, 6 bases at V and 1 base at J, with 10 bases in the middle. The CDR3 is 13 residues long. Only in-frame clones appear in the TCRdb table, and some are missing; sequencing was by immunoSEQ multiplex PCR. The sample carries 50,000 to 75,000 clones, about 94% recorded once. The chain recombines TRBV6-5 with TRBJ2-7; D may be TRBD1 (5 bases). This clonotype was obtained from a female donor with multiple sclerosis, enrolled in a pregnancy study. The sequencing here drew on CD8+ T cells from peripheral blood mononuclear cells, taken in the third trimester of pregnancy. The CDR3 spells CASSPRQSYEQYF. CDR3 nucleotide sequence: TGTGCCAGCAGCCCCAGACAGTCCTACGAGCAGTACTTC.